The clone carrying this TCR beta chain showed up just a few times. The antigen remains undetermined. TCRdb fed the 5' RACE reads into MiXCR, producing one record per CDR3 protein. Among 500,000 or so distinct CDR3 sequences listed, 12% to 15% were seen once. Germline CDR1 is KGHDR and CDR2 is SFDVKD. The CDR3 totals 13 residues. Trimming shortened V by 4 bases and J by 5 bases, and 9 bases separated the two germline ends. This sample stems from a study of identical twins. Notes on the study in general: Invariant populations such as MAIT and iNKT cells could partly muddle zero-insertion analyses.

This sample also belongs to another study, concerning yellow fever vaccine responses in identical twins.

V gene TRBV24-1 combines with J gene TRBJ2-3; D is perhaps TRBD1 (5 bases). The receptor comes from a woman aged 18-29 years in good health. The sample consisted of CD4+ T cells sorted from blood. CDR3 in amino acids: CATSDQQGDTQYF. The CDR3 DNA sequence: TGTGCCACCAGTGACCAGCAGGGAGATACGCAGTATTTT.